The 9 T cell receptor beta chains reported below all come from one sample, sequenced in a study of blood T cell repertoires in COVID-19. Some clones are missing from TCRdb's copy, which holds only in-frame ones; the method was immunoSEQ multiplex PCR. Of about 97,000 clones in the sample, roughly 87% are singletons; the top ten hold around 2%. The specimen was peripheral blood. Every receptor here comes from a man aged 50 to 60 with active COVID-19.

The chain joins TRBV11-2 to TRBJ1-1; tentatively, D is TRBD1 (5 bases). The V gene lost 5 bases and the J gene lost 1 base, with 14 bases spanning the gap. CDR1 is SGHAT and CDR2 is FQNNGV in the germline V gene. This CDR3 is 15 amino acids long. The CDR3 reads CASSPRGGSNTEAFF. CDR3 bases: TGTGCCAGCAGCCCCCGGGGGGGATCGAACACTGAAGCTTTCTTT.

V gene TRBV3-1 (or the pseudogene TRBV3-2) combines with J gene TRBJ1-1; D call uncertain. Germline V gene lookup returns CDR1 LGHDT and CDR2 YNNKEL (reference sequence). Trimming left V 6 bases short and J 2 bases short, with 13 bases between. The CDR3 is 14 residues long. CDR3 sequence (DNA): TGTGCCAGCAGATCCGGGAGAGGTAACACTGAAGCTTTCTTT. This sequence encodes CASRSGRGNTEAFF.

In DNA form, the CDR3 reads TGTGCCTGGAGTGTACGCGATGGCTACACCTTC. As protein: CAWSVRDGYTF. The chain has TRBV30 and TRBJ1-2; D is unresolved. The germline V gene has CDR1 GTSNPN and CDR2 SVGIG (reference sequence). Trimming removed 0 bases from V and 6 bases from J, with 5 bases in between. This CDR3 is built from 11 residues.

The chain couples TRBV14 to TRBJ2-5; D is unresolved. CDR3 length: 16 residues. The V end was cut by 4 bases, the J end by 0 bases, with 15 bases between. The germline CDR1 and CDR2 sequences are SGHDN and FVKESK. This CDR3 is CASSPRGLRYQETQYF. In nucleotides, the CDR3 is TGTGCCAGCAGCCCAAGAGGATTGAGGTACCAAGAGACCCAGTACTTC. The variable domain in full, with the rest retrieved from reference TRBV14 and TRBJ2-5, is EAGVTQFPSHSVIEKGQTVTLRCDPISGHDNLYWYRRVMGKEIKFLLHFVKESKQDESGMPNNRFLAERTGGTYSTLKVQPAELEDSGVYFCASSPRGLRYQETQYFGPGTRLLVL.

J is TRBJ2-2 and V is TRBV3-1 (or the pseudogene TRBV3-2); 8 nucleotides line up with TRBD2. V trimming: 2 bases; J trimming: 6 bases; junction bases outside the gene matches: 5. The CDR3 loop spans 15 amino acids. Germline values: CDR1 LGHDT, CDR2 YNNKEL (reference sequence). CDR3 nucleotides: TGTGCCAGCAGCCAAATCGGGGGGGCCGCCGGGGAGCTGTTTTTT. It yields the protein CASSQIGGAAGELFF.

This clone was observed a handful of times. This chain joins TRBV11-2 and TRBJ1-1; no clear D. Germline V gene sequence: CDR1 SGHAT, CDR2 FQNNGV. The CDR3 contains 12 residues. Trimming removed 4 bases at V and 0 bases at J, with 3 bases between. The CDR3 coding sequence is TGTGCCAGCAGCTCGGTGAACACTGAAGCTTTCTTT. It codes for CASSSVNTEAFF.

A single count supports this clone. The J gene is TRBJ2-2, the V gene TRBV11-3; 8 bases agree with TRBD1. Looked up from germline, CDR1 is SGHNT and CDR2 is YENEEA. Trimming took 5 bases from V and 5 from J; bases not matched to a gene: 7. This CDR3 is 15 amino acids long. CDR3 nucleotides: TGTGCCAGCAGCCTCCGGACAGGGAAGACCGGGGAGCTGTTTTTT. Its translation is CASSLRTGKTGELFF.

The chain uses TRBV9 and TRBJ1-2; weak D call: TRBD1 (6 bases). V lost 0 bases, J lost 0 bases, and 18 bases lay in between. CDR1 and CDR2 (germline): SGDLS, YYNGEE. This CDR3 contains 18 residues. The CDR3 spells CASSVERWGGGTNYGYTF. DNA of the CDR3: TGTGCCAGCAGCGTAGAAAGGTGGGGGGGCGGTACTAACTATGGCTACACCTTC.

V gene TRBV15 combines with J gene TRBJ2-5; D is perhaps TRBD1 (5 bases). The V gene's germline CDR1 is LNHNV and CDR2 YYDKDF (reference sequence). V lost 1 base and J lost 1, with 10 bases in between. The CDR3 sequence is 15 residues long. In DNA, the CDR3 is TGTGCCACCAGCAGAGTTTCAGGGATCCAAGAGACCCAGTACTTC. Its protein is CATSRVSGIQETQYF.